The rows below give T cell receptor beta chains drawn from one sample of a study of shared T cell receptors in the human thymus. Here immunoSEQ multiplex PCR was the method, and the copy in TCRdb shows in-frame clones only, minus some. The data hold 640,000 or so clones, with around 87% observed a single time. These data were also filed under a second study, of human thymus T cells.

The source material was thymocytes. The receptors stem from a boy in the first two years of life with a congenital heart defect. Both conserved end residues are part of each CDR3. A D gene is named only where the DNA matches it firmly. Clone sizes are given selectively: once, few, many, or a class where the clone is expanded.

CDR3nt: TGTGCCACCTTCACGAGGACAGGTCTATGGTATGGCTACACCTTC
CDR3aa: CATFTRTGLWYGYTF
j_gene: TRBJ1-2
abundance: .
v_gene: TRBV19
d_gene: TRBD1

CDR3nt: TGCGCCAGCAGCCAAGACCCTACAGGCGAGCAGCCCCAGCATTTT
CDR3aa: CASSQDPTGEQPQHF
j_gene: TRBJ1-5
abundance: .
v_gene: TRBV4-3
d_gene: .

CDR3nt: TGTGCCAGCAGCTTGTGGGGGCCACGGGGCTCCTACGAGCAGTACTTC
CDR3aa: CASSLWGPRGSYEQYF
j_gene: TRBJ2-7
abundance: .
v_gene: TRBV5-6
d_gene: .

CDR3nt: TGTGCCAGCAGTCATAGCGGGAGGGCCTCCGGGGAGCTGTTTTTT
CDR3aa: CASSHSGRASGELFF
j_gene: TRBJ2-2
abundance: .
v_gene: TRBV28
d_gene: TRBD2

CDR3nt: TGCAGTGCTACCTTTCCGGATGAGCAGTTCTTC
CDR3aa: CSATFPDEQFF
j_gene: TRBJ2-1
abundance: .
v_gene: TRBV20-1
d_gene: .

CDR3nt: TGCGCCAGCAGCTATTTTGAGGGGAACACTGAAGCTTTCTTT
CDR3aa: CASSYFEGNTEAFF
j_gene: TRBJ1-1
abundance: .
v_gene: TRBV5-1
d_gene: .

CDR3nt: TGCGCCAGCAGCTTAAGGGCTAGGACAGGGGAGCTCTCCTACGAGCAGTACTTC
CDR3aa: CASSLRARTGELSYEQYF
j_gene: TRBJ2-7
abundance: few
v_gene: TRBV5-1
d_gene: TRBD1

CDR3nt: TGTGCCAGCAGTGAAACTTTCGGGACAGGGATGTTCCAGCCCCAGCATTTT
CDR3aa: CASSETFGTGMFQPQHF
j_gene: TRBJ1-5
abundance: .
v_gene: TRBV6-1
d_gene: TRBD1

CDR3nt: TGTGCCAGCTCCCTAGAGACCCAGTACTTC
CDR3aa: CASSLETQYF
j_gene: TRBJ2-5
abundance: .
v_gene: TRBV7-2
d_gene: .

CDR3nt: TGCGCCAGCAAACATGCAGGTAGCACAGATACGCAGTATTTT
CDR3aa: CASKHAGSTDTQYF
j_gene: TRBJ2-3
abundance: .
v_gene: TRBV4-1
d_gene: .

CDR3nt: TGTGCCAGCGTCCACAGGACCGGGGAGCTGTTTTTT
CDR3aa: CASVHRTGELFF
j_gene: TRBJ2-2
abundance: once
v_gene: TRBV9
d_gene: .

CDR3nt: TGTGCCAGCAGTCCATCCCCCGGACAGGGGACCTATTTT
CDR3aa: CASSPSPGQGTYF
j_gene: TRBJ1-3
abundance: .
v_gene: TRBV28
d_gene: TRBD1

CDR3nt: TGCGCCAGCAGCCGTACTACAAACCAAAGTACCTCCTACAATGAGCAGTTCTTC
CDR3aa: CASSRTTNQSTSYNEQFF
j_gene: TRBJ2-1
abundance: once
v_gene: TRBV4-3
d_gene: .

CDR3nt: TGCGCCAGCAGCGGCGGGGTAGCGGACCAAGAGACCCAGTACTTC
CDR3aa: CASSGGVADQETQYF
j_gene: TRBJ2-5
abundance: once
v_gene: TRBV5-1
d_gene: .

CDR3nt: TGTGCCAGCACTCCGGGACAGAACAATGAGCAGTTCTTC
CDR3aa: CASTPGQNNEQFF
j_gene: TRBJ2-1
abundance: .
v_gene: TRBV5-6
d_gene: TRBD1

CDR3nt: TGTGCCAGCAGCTTATCCCTCCAGGGTTCGAACACTGAAGCTTTCTTT
CDR3aa: CASSLSLQGSNTEAFF
j_gene: TRBJ1-1
abundance: .
v_gene: TRBV7-2
d_gene: .

CDR3nt: TGCGCCAGCAGTGAGGCGGGGGCTGAAGCTTTCTTT
CDR3aa: CASSEAGAEAFF
j_gene: TRBJ1-1
abundance: few
v_gene: TRBV10-2
d_gene: .

CDR3nt: TGTGCCAGCACCCTAAGGGGTAGTGGTGAAGCTTTCTTT
CDR3aa: CASTLRGSGEAFF
j_gene: TRBJ1-1
abundance: .
v_gene: TRBV27
d_gene: .

CDR3nt: TGTGCCAGCAGCGCCCCCTTTGCGGGAGGGCGGAATGAGCAGTTCTTC
CDR3aa: CASSAPFAGGRNEQFF
j_gene: TRBJ2-1
abundance: .
v_gene: TRBV5-6
d_gene: TRBD2

CDR3nt: TGTGCCAGCACCCCAGGCGGGGGGAACGATGAGCAGTTCTTC
CDR3aa: CASTPGGGNDEQFF
j_gene: TRBJ2-1
abundance: .
v_gene: TRBV6-4
d_gene: TRBD2

CDR3nt: TGTGCCAGCAGCTTGTGCAGGGTAGATACAAACACCGGGGAGCTGTTTTTT
CDR3aa: CASSLCRVDTNTGELFF
j_gene: TRBJ2-2
abundance: .
v_gene: TRBV5-6
d_gene: .

CDR3nt: TGTGCCAGTAGTATAGCCCCTTCGGCGGCCCCAAATCAGCCCCAGCATTTT
CDR3aa: CASSIAPSAAPNQPQHF
j_gene: TRBJ1-5
abundance: .
v_gene: TRBV19
d_gene: .

CDR3nt: TGCGCCAGCAGCCAAGATGGTACAACTAGCGGGAGTGGCACCAATGAGCAGTTCTTC
CDR3aa: CASSQDGTTSGSGTNEQFF
j_gene: TRBJ2-1
abundance: .
v_gene: TRBV4-1
d_gene: TRBD2

CDR3nt: TGTGCCAGCAGCAATCACGGGACAGGGGGGGGGTACTACGAGCAGTACTTC
CDR3aa: CASSNHGTGGGYYEQYF
j_gene: TRBJ2-7
abundance: .
v_gene: TRBV21-1
d_gene: .

CDR3nt: TGTGCCAGCAGCCCTCCCGAGGGTAATGAAAAACTGTTTTTT
CDR3aa: CASSPPEGNEKLFF
j_gene: TRBJ1-4
abundance: .
v_gene: TRBV9
d_gene: .

CDR3nt: TGTGCCAGCAGTTTAAGACAGGGGGCCGGGGAGCTGTTTTTT
CDR3aa: CASSLRQGAGELFF
j_gene: TRBJ2-2
abundance: .
v_gene: TRBV28
d_gene: TRBD1

CDR3nt: TGTGCCAGCAGTTACTCGGAGTGGAGGGGTGAAGCTTTCTTT
CDR3aa: CASSYSEWRGEAFF
j_gene: TRBJ1-1
abundance: .
v_gene: TRBV6-5
d_gene: .

CDR3nt: TGTGCCAGCAGTTTAGAGTTTAGCCCTCTTCTTTTTCATACGCAGTATTTT
CDR3aa: CASSLEFSPLLFHTQYF
j_gene: TRBJ2-3
abundance: .
v_gene: TRBV27
d_gene: .

CDR3nt: TGTGCCAGCAGTGAATATCCGGACAGGGGTGCCTACAATGAGCAGTTCTTC
CDR3aa: CASSEYPDRGAYNEQFF
j_gene: TRBJ2-1
abundance: once
v_gene: TRBV25-1
d_gene: TRBD1

CDR3nt: TGTGCCAGCAGTCCCGGACAGATGAACACTGAAGCTTTCTTT
CDR3aa: CASSPGQMNTEAFF
j_gene: TRBJ1-1
abundance: .
v_gene: TRBV6-5
d_gene: .

CDR3nt: TGTGCCAGCAGTTTATCGACCCTAGCGGGAGGCTACGAGCAGTACTTC
CDR3aa: CASSLSTLAGGYEQYF
j_gene: TRBJ2-7
abundance: .
v_gene: TRBV27
d_gene: TRBD2

CDR3nt: TGTGCCAGCAGCTCCTCCCCCTACGAGCAGTACTTC
CDR3aa: CASSSSPYEQYF
j_gene: TRBJ2-7
abundance: .
v_gene: TRBV7-3
d_gene: .

CDR3nt: TGTGCCAGCACCCCTAGCGGGGGGGCCAATTACCAAGAGACCCAGTACTTC
CDR3aa: CASTPSGGANYQETQYF
j_gene: TRBJ2-5
abundance: once
v_gene: TRBV14
d_gene: TRBD2

CDR3nt: TGCGCCAGCAGCGTAACCTTCGGACTAGCGGGAGAGGACGAGCAGTACTTC
CDR3aa: CASSVTFGLAGEDEQYF
j_gene: TRBJ2-7
abundance: .
v_gene: TRBV5-1
d_gene: TRBD2

CDR3nt: TGTGCCAGCAGCTTCCGGGACAGATATGGCTACACCTTC
CDR3aa: CASSFRDRYGYTF
j_gene: TRBJ1-2
abundance: .
v_gene: TRBV13
d_gene: TRBD1

CDR3nt: TGTGCCAGCAGCCCTGGACAGCGAAGGGGCACTGAAGCTTTCTTT
CDR3aa: CASSPGQRRGTEAFF
j_gene: TRBJ1-1
abundance: .
v_gene: TRBV11-2
d_gene: .

CDR3nt: TGTGCCAGCAGTAAGACAGGTCCCTCTTTGTACCAAGAGACCCAGTACTTC
CDR3aa: CASSKTGPSLYQETQYF
j_gene: TRBJ2-5
abundance: .
v_gene: TRBV6-8
d_gene: .